Listed here are 14 T cell receptor beta chains from one sample, sequenced in a study of T-cell memory formation after mild COVID-19. TCRdb called the 5' RACE reads again in MiXCR, with one record for every CDR3 protein. Among about 340,000 distinct CDR3 sequences listed, about 21% were seen once. The sample consisted of PBMCs or a T cell subset sorted from them (not recorded which). These receptors were collected from an adult woman who had mild COVID-19 (a few samples of this study predate the infection). Cell type and time point are not known.

This clonotype was picked up one time. This chain uses TRBV6-6 with TRBJ1-1; D remains unclear. The germline CDR1 and CDR2 sequences are MNHNY and SVGAGI (reference sequence). This CDR3 contains 14 residues. The V end was cut by 8 bases, the J end by 0 bases, with 13 bases between. The CDR3 DNA follows: TGTGCCAGCTCAAATATTAACGTGAACACTGAAGCTTTCTTT. Translated: CASSNINVNTEAFF.

In this sample, this clonotype turned up many times. The rearrangement uses TRBV7-6 and TRBJ2-5; 7 bases are shared with TRBD1. CDR3 length equals 16 residues. Trimming removed 2 bases from V and 6 bases from J; junction bases left unmatched: 12. CDR1 is SGHVS, CDR2 FNYEAQ, per germline. As DNA, the CDR3 is TGTGCCAGCAGCTTACTGGACAGGTACTCCACACAGACCCAGTACTTC. Translated, it gives CASSLLDRYSTQTQYF.

The chain employs TRBV6-5 and TRBJ2-7; D possibly uses TRBD1 or TRBD2 (5 bases each). This CDR3 has 13 residues. V was cut by 6 bases and J by 5 bases, with 14 bases left in between. CDR1 MNHEY and CDR2 SVGAGI come from the germline V gene. The CDR3 protein is CASSLQLGDEQYF. In DNA, the CDR3 is TGTGCCAGCAGCCTACAATTGGGGGACGAGCAGTACTTC.

The chain combines TRBV19 with TRBJ1-1; a possible D gene is TRBD1 (5 bases). The CDR3 covers 14 residues. V dropped 8 bases and J dropped 0 bases, with 13 bases sitting between them. Germline V gene lookup returns CDR1 LNHDA and CDR2 SQIVND (reference sequence). The CDR3: CASASTALNTEAFF. In nucleotides, the CDR3 is TGTGCCAGTGCCTCGACAGCCCTGAACACTGAAGCTTTCTTT.

V is TRBV5-5 and J is TRBJ2-1, with 11 nucleotides matching TRBD2. J was trimmed by 4 bases and V by 0 bases; bases with no gene match: 9. The CDR3 spans 18 residues. Germline V gene data show CDR1 as SGHKS and CDR2 as YYEKEE (reference sequence). CDR3 amino acids: CASSLAGSGGARYNEQFF. The DNA of the CDR3 is TGTGCCAGCAGCTTGGCTGGTAGCGGGGGGGCTCGGTACAATGAGCAGTTCTTC.

A few counts support this clonotype. The rearrangement uses TRBV24-1 and TRBJ2-1; possible D gene TRBD1, 6 bases. Trimming cost V 4 bases and J 5 bases, with 14 bases left between them. There are 15 residues in the CDR3. Germline CDR1 reads KGHDR; CDR2 reads SFDVKD. The CDR3 loop reads CATSDLGTHNNEQFF. CDR3 in DNA: TGTGCCACCAGTGACCTAGGGACACACAACAATGAGCAGTTCTTC.

V is TRBV6-5 and J is TRBJ1-6; D remains unclear. The V end was cut by 0 bases, the J end by 9 bases, with 9 bases between. The germline V gene encodes CDR1 MNHEY and CDR2 SVGAGI. This CDR3 is 14 amino acids long. The CDR3 DNA sequence: TGTGCCAGCAGTTACTCGTGGGGAGGTTCACCCCTCCACTTT. Translation gives CASSYSWGGSPLHF.

This clonotype was seen a handful of times. V usage is TRBV12-3 or TRBV12-4 and J usage is TRBJ1-2; D gene ambiguous. This CDR3 comprises 13 residues. V was trimmed by 5 bases and J by 3 bases, leaving 10 bases between them. CDR3: CASSAGTYYGYTF. The CDR3 coding sequence is TGTGCCAGCAGTGCGGGCACCTACTATGGCTACACCTTC.

This chain joins TRBV12-3 or TRBV12-4 and TRBJ2-5; D is perhaps TRBD1 or TRBD2 (5 bases each). This CDR3 is 15 amino acids long. V gave up 5 bases and J gave up 2 bases, with 15 bases separating them. Here the CDR3 DNA reads TGTGCCAGCAGTCCCGGCCTCGGGGCTCAAGAGACCCAGTACTTC. Translating it yields CASSPGLGAQETQYF.

This clonotype was seen more than once but under ten times. The chain carries TRBV7-2 and TRBJ2-1; no reliable D call. The length of the CDR3 is 11 residues. Germline CDR1 reads SGHTA; CDR2 reads FQGNSA. Deletions cut 5 bases from V and 10 bases from J, with 9 bases between. CDR3: CASSPQLEQFF. The CDR3 nucleotides read TGTGCCAGCAGCCCCCAATTGGAGCAGTTCTTC.

This rearrangement joins TRBV29-1 to TRBJ2-3; TRBD2 might be the D (6 bases). The ends were cut back, 5 bases at V and 0 bases at J, with 12 bases in the middle. Germline-derived CDR1 and CDR2 are SQVTM and ANQGSEA. The CDR3 loop spans 14 amino acids. The CDR3 is CSVWGVGSTDTQYF. The CDR3 bases are TGCAGCGTTTGGGGGGTCGGTAGCACAGATACGCAGTATTTT.

The chain uses TRBV29-1 and TRBJ2-1, with TRBD2 matching 13 bases. The trim removed 7 bases at V and 4 bases at J, leaving 10 bases unmatched. Germline CDR1 reads SQVTM; CDR2 reads ANQGSEA. This CDR3 has 16 residues. CDR3 in DNA: TGCAGCGCCCCGGCCGCGGGACTAGCGGGATACAATGAGCAGTTCTTC. The encoded protein is CSAPAAGLAGYNEQFF.

The chain carries TRBV7-9 and TRBJ2-7, with TRBD2 identical over 8 bases. CDR1 is SEHNR and CDR2 is FQNEAQ in the germline V gene (reference sequence). The V and J ends lost 5 bases and 4 bases, in that order; junction bases with no gene match: 10. This CDR3 has 15 amino acids. The CDR3 loop is CASSRRAGDTYEQYF. DNA of the CDR3: TGTGCCAGCAGCCGCCGAGCGGGGGATACTTACGAGCAGTACTTC.

This clonotype was seen a handful of times. The chain carries TRBV11-2 and TRBJ2-5; D remains ambiguous. Per germline, CDR1 SGHAT and CDR2 FQNNGV. This CDR3 has 13 residues. The V end was cut by 2 bases, the J end by 7 bases, with 11 bases between. CDR3 amino acids: CASSLPTYGTQYF. The CDR3 nucleotides read TGTGCCAGCAGCTTACCCACCTACGGGACCCAGTACTTC.